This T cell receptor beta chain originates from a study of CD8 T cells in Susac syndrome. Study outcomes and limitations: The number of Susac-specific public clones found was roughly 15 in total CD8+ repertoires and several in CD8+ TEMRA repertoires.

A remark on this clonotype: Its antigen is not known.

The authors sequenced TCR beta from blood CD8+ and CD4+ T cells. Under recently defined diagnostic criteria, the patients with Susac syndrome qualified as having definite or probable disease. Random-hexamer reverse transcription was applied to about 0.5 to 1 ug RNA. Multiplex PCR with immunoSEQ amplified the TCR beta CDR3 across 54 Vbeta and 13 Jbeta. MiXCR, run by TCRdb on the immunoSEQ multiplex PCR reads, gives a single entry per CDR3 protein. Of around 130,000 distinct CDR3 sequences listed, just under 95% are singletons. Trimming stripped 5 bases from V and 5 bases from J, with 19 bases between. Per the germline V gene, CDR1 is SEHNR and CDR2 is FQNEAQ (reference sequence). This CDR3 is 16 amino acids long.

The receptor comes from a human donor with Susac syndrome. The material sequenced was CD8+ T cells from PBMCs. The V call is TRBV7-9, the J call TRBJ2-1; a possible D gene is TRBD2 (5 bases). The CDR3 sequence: CASSNTRFRRDNEQFF. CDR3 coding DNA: TGTGCCAGCAGCAACACTAGGTTTAGAAGGGACAATGAGCAGTTCTTC.